This passage covers 24 T cell receptor beta chains from one sample sequenced in a study of T-cell reconstitution after alpha-beta-depleted transplantation in children. During its preparation, the TCRbeta library received unique molecular identifiers. TCRdb re-called the PCR reads through MiXCR, storing one row per CDR3 protein. The sample carries about 980,000 distinct CDR3 sequences, about 29% recorded once. The sample in question was PBMCs, mostly from graft donor cells, obtained 360 days after TCRalphabeta/CD19-depleted stem cell transplant. These receptors originate from a boy less than two years old who had a stem cell transplant for SCID, so the T cells may come from the graft donor.

This clonotype was detected only a few times. The CDR3 here is CSARDPLDSYSYEQYF. In DNA, the CDR3 is TGCAGTGCTAGAGATCCCTTGGACTCCTACTCCTACGAGCAGTACTTC. The rearrangement joins TRBV20-1 to TRBJ2-7; tentative D call: TRBD2 (5 bases). V was cut by 0 bases and J by 0 bases, with 15 bases left in between. This CDR3 contains 16 residues. CDR1 and CDR2 from the germline V gene are DFQATT and SNEGSKA (reference sequence).

This clonotype was picked up a small number of times. This rearrangement joins TRBV9 to TRBJ2-7; 8 nucleotides line up with TRBD2. Germline V CDR1 and CDR2: SGDLS, YYNGEE. The CDR3 loop spans 13 amino acids. J was trimmed by 6 bases and V by 0 bases; bases with no gene match: 2. The CDR3 is CASSVVSGVEQYF. CDR3 DNA sequence: TGTGCCAGCAGCGTAGTTAGCGGGGTCGAGCAGTACTTC.

The V and J genes are TRBV4-1 and TRBJ1-4; TRBD1 might be the D (5 bases). V was clipped by 2 bases and J by 8 bases, with 15 bases between them. CDR3 length: 15 residues. CDR1 is MGHRA and CDR2 is YSYEKL in the germline V gene. Written as DNA, the CDR3 is TGCGCCAGCAGCCAACTCCGGGCCCCAGGGGAAAAACTGTTTTTT. Its translation is CASSQLRAPGEKLFF.

Points on this clonotype: As the CDR3 is not closed by the conserved phenylalanine or tryptophan, this likely results from a read error. The chain links TRBV7-8 to TRBJ1-4; TRBD1 is a possible D gene (5 bases). Trimming pared 2 bases from V and 4 bases from J, leaving 11 bases between. Germline CDR1 and CDR2: SGHVS and FQNEAQ. The length of the CDR3 is 15 residues. The CDR3 here is CASSLSGLINEKLFS. The DNA of the CDR3 is TGTGCCAGCAGCTTATCAGGGTTAATTAATGAAAAACTGTTTTCT.

This clonotype was recorded a few times. The CDR3 bases are TGCAGCGTCCCCTGGTCCTGGAATGAGCAGTTCTTC. This encodes CSVPWSWNEQFF. The chain joins TRBV29-1 to TRBJ2-1; D not certain. The CDR3 sequence is 12 residues long. Between the trimmed V and J ends, which lost 6 bases and 7 bases, there was a span of 13 bases. The germline CDR1 and CDR2 sequences are SQVTM and ANQGSEA.

The chain joins TRBV7-3 to TRBJ2-2; D is perhaps TRBD1 (5 bases). V was clipped by 3 bases and J by 6 bases, with 14 bases between them. Germline lookup yields CDR1 SGHTA and CDR2 FQGTGA. The CDR3 spans 15 residues. In DNA, the CDR3 is TGTGCCAGCAGCTTTTGGGCAGGGAAGGCCGGGGAGCTGTTTTTT. It encodes CASSFWAGKAGELFF.

The rearrangement joins TRBV5-1 to TRBJ2-2; TRBD2 might be the D (7 bases). V lost 4 bases to trimming and J lost 4 bases, with 17 bases between them. The CDR3 contains 16 residues. Germline V gives CDR1 SGHRS, CDR2 YFSETQ. As DNA, the CDR3 is TGCGCCAGCAGCCCCCTGGGGGGGGCCGGCACCGGGGAGCTGTTTTTT. Translation gives CASSPLGGAGTGELFF.

V usage is TRBV27 and J usage is TRBJ2-3, with D perhaps matching TRBD2 (6 bases). CDR1 and CDR2 (germline): MNHEY, SMNVEV (reference sequence). V lost 2 bases to trimming and J lost 10 bases, with 10 bases between them. This CDR3 has 12 residues. CDR3 nucleotide sequence: TGTGCCAGCAGTTTAGGGGGGAGCGCGCAGTATTTT. It specifies CASSLGGSAQYF.

This sequence joins TRBV5-1 and TRBJ1-1; D is ambiguous. Trimming cost V 0 bases and J 4 bases, with 10 bases left between them. The CDR3 is 14 amino acids. Germline V gene lookup returns CDR1 SGHRS and CDR2 YFSETQ. The CDR3 sequence is CASSLVPEITEAFF. CDR3 nucleotides: TGCGCCAGCAGCTTGGTGCCGGAGATCACTGAAGCTTTCTTT. Drawing the rest from reference TRBV5-1 and TRBJ1-1, the complete variable domain is KAGVTQTPRYLIKTRGQQVTLSCSPISGHRSVSWYQQTPGQGLQFLFEYFSETQRNKGNFPGRFSGRQFSNSRSEMNVSTLELGDSALYLCASSLVPEITEAFFGQGTRLTVV.

This chain connects TRBV11-2 to TRBJ1-5; 7 nucleotides align to TRBD1. Losses at the gene ends were 4 bases for V and 7 bases for J; bases not matched to a gene: 10. The CDR3 extends over 15 amino acids. Germline CDR1 and CDR2: SGHAT and FQNNGV. For the CDR3, the DNA is TGTGCCAGCAGCTCAGGCCAGTCAGGGGGGCAGCCCCAGCATTTT. This codes for CASSSGQSGGQPQHF.

The sample holds many counts of this clonotype. The chain couples TRBV29-1 to TRBJ2-3, with D hard to call. The CDR3 extends over 13 amino acids. The germline V gene encodes CDR1 SQVTM and CDR2 ANQGSEA. Trimming left V 4 bases short and J 0 bases short, with 8 bases between. CDR3 amino acids: CSVGGFSTDTQYF. CDR3 in DNA: TGCAGCGTTGGGGGTTTTAGCACAGATACGCAGTATTTT.

This clonotype appeared a few times. The J gene is TRBJ2-7, the V gene TRBV20-1; D call uncertain. The CDR3 is made up of 14 amino acids. Germline lookup yields CDR1 DFQATT and CDR2 SNEGSKA (reference sequence). V was clipped by 5 bases and J by 3 bases, with 17 bases between them. The CDR3 nucleotides read TGCAGTGCTGGAATTAACCTACCCGTCTACGAGCAGTACTTC. It specifies CSAGINLPVYEQYF.

This clonotype appeared a few times. The chain uses TRBV4-1 and TRBJ2-3; D assignment may be TRBD1 or TRBD2 (5 bases each). This CDR3 contains 18 residues. In germline, CDR1 is MGHRA, CDR2 YSYEKL. Trimming took 1 base from V and 0 from J, leaving 17 bases between them. The CDR3 DNA follows: TGCGCCAGCAGCCAAGTGGGGACCCGCGGGCGGAGCACAGATACGCAGTATTTT. Residues: CASSQVGTRGRSTDTQYF.

The chain employs TRBV10-3 and TRBJ2-2; 9 bases are shared with TRBD1. CDR1 and CDR2 from the germline V gene are ENHRY and SYGVKD. V was clipped by 2 bases and J by 4 bases; unmatched bases: 5. The CDR3 runs to 16 residues. The CDR3 loop is CAISETGTGSTGELFF. The CDR3 nucleotides read TGTGCCATCAGTGAGACCGGGACAGGGTCCACCGGGGAGCTGTTTTTT.

This clonotype was detected only a few times. This sequence joins TRBV20-1 and TRBJ2-2; D perhaps matches TRBD1 (5 bases). Trimming removed 1 base from V and 3 bases from J, with 15 bases in between. The CDR3 has 16 amino acids. From germline, CDR1 is DFQATT and CDR2 SNEGSKA (reference sequence). The CDR3 loop reads CSARGWGWGDTGELFF. The CDR3, as DNA: TGCAGTGCTAGAGGATGGGGTTGGGGCGACACCGGGGAGCTGTTTTTT.

The J gene is TRBJ2-1, the V gene TRBV5-1; TRBD1 might be the D (6 bases). V was trimmed by 4 bases and J by 4 bases, leaving 18 bases between them. CDR1 SGHRS and CDR2 YFSETQ come from the germline V gene. This CDR3 region has 16 residues. This chain's CDR3 is CASSQQGSGSYNEQFF. CDR3 coding DNA: TGCGCCAGCAGCCAGCAGGGGTCTGGGTCATACAATGAGCAGTTCTTC. The full variable domain, its missing parts supplied by reference TRBV5-1 and TRBJ2-1, is KAGVTQTPRYLIKTRGQQVTLSCSPISGHRSVSWYQQTPGQGLQFLFEYFSETQRNKGNFPGRFSGRQFSNSRSEMNVSTLELGDSALYLCASSQQGSGSYNEQFFGPGTRLTVL.

In its sample, this clonotype was seen a few times. This rearrangement joins TRBV12-3 or TRBV12-4 to TRBJ2-5; TRBD1 agrees at 7 bases. With 7 bases clipped from V and 3 bases from J, the junction kept 11 bases outside the gene matches. The CDR3 loop spans 15 amino acids. This CDR3 reads CASKGTGTAKETQYF. CDR3 nucleotide sequence: TGTGCCAGCAAAGGAACAGGGACAGCTAAAGAGACCCAGTACTTC.

The chain combines TRBV29-1 with TRBJ2-6, with D perhaps assigned TRBD1 or TRBD2 (5 bases each). CDR3 length: 16 amino acids. Germline CDR1 is SQVTM and CDR2 is ANQGSEA. V was clipped by 6 bases and J by 4 bases, with 19 bases between them. The CDR3 loop reads CSVAPGAVSGANVLTF. The CDR3, as DNA: TGCAGCGTCGCGCCCGGGGCGGTCTCAGGGGCCAACGTCCTGACTTTC.

The chain joins TRBV5-1 to TRBJ2-7; D gene uncertain. Germline CDR1 SGHRS, CDR2 YFSETQ. This CDR3 comprises 19 residues. The V end was cut by 0 bases, the J end by 0 bases, with 22 bases between. The CDR3 coding sequence is TGCGCCAGCAGCTTGGGGACCTTTTGGGTTCAGCGAGCCTCCTACGAGCAGTACTTC. Translation: CASSLGTFWVQRASYEQYF.

This clonotype was seen only a few times. The V gene is TRBV7-9, the J gene TRBJ2-5; D remains unclear. The CDR3 has 14 residues. CDR1 and CDR2 (germline): SEHNR, FQNEAQ (reference sequence). The V end was cut by 5 bases, the J end by 3 bases, with 13 bases between. CDR3 residues: CASSLGLDEETQYF. The DNA for the CDR3 is TGTGCCAGCAGCCTAGGGCTAGATGAAGAGACCCAGTACTTC.

The chain is built from TRBV12-3 or TRBV12-4 and TRBJ1-6; a weak D match, TRBD1 (6 bases). CDR3 length: 17 residues. Trimming took off 6 bases at V and 9 bases at J, with 24 bases between the two ends. In DNA form, the CDR3 reads TGTGCCAGCAGCCCCCTAGGAGGACAGTTTACTTTTTCACCCCTCCACTTT. Protein product: CASSPLGGQFTFSPLHF.

This chain links TRBV20-1 with TRBJ1-5; a possible D gene is TRBD1 (6 bases). V gave up 2 bases and J gave up 4 bases, with 12 bases separating them. The CDR3 runs to 14 residues. Germline CDR1 and CDR2: DFQATT and SNEGSKA (reference sequence). The CDR3 DNA is TGCAGTGCTAGAATTACAGGGTTGAATCAGCCCCAGCATTTT. It codes for CSARITGLNQPQHF.

The V gene is TRBV9, the J gene TRBJ2-1, with 7 bases lining up with TRBD2. V was clipped by 3 bases and J by 7 bases; unmatched bases: 16. The germline CDR1 and CDR2 sequences are SGDLS and YYNGEE. This CDR3 spans 17 amino acids. CDR3 DNA: TGTGCCAGCAGCGCGAGGCCTAGCGGCCGGGAAACGAATGAGCAGTTCTTC. It codes for CASSARPSGRETNEQFF. Filled out from reference TRBV9 and TRBJ2-1, the complete variable domain reads DSGVTQTPKHLITATGQRVTLRCSPRSGDLSVYWYQQSLDQGLQFLIQYYNGEERAKGNILERFSAQQFPDLHSELNLSSLELGDSALYFCASSARPSGRETNEQFFGPGTRLTVL.

The V call is TRBV25-1, the J call TRBJ2-2; unclear D gene. This CDR3 contains 14 residues. The V end was cut by 2 bases, the J end by 7 bases, with 11 bases between. Germline CDR1 is MGHDK and CDR2 is SYGVNS. The CDR3 spells CASSEVVLDGELFF. CDR3 DNA sequence: TGTGCCAGCAGTGAAGTCGTCCTGGACGGGGAGCTGTTTTTT.